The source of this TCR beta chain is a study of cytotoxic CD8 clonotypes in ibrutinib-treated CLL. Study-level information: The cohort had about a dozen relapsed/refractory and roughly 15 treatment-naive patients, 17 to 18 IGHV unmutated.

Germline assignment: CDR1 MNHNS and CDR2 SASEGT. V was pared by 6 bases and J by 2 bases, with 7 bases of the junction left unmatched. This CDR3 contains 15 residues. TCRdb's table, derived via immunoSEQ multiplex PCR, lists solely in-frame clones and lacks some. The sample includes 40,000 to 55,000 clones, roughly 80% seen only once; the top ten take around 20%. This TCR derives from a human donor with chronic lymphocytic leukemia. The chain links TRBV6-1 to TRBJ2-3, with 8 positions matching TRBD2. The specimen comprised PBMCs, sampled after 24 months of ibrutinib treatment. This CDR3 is CASSRGGPITDTQYF. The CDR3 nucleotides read TGTGCCAGCAGCCGCGGGGGGCCGATCACAGATACGCAGTATTTT.